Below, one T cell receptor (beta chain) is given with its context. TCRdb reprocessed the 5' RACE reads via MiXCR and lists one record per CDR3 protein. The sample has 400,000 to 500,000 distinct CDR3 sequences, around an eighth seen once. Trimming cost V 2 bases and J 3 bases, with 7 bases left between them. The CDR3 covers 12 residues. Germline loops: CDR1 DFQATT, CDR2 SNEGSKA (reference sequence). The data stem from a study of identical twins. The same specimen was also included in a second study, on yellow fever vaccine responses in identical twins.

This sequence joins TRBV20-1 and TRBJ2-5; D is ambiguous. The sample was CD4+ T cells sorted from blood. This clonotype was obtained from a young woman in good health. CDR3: CSARWQKETQYF. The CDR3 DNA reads TGCAGTGCTAGATGGCAGAAAGAGACCCAGTACTTC.